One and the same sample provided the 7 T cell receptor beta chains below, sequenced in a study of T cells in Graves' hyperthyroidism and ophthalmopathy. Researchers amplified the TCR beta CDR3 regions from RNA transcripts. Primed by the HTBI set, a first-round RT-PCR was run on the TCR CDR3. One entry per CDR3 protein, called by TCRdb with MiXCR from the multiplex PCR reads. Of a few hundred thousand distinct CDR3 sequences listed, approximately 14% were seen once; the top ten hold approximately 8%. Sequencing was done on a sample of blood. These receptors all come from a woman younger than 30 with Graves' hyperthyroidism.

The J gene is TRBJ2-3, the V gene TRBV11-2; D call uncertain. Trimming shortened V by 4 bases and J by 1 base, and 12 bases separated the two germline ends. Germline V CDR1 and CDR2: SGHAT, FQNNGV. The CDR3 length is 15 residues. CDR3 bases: TGTGCCAGCAGCTCAGACGACACGGGCACAGATACGCAGTATTTT. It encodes CASSSDDTGTDTQYF.

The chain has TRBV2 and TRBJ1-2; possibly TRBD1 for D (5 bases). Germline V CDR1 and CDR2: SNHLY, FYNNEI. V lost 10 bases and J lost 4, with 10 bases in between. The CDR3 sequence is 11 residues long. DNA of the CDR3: TGTGCCACTACAGGCCGCTATGGCTACACCTTC. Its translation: CATTGRYGYTF.

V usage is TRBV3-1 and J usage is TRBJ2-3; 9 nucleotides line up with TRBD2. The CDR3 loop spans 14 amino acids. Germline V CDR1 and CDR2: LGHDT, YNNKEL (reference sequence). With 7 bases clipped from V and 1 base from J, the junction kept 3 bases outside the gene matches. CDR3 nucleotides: TGTGCCAGCAATCAGCGGGGGGGCACAGATACGCAGTATTTT. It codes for CASNQRGGTDTQYF.

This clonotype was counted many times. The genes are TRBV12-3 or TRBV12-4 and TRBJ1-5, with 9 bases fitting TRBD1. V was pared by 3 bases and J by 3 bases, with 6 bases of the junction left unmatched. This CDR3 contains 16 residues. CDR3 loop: CASSFWTGDFNQPQHF. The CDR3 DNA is TGTGCCAGCAGTTTTTGGACAGGGGACTTCAATCAGCCCCAGCATTTT.

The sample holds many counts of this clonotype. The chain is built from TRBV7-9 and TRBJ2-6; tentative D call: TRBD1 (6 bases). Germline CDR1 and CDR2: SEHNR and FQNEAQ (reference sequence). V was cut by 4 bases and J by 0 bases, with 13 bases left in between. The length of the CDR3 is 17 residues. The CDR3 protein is CASSSSGQLSGANVLTF. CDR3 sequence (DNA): TGTGCCAGCAGCTCTTCGGGACAACTCTCTGGGGCCAACGTCCTGACTTTC. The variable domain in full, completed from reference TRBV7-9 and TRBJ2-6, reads DTGVSQNPRHKITKRGQNVTFRCDPISEHNRLYWYRQTLGQGPEFLTYFQNEAQLEKSRLLSDRFSAERPKGSFSTLEIQRTEQGDSAMYLCASSSSGQLSGANVLTFGAGSRLTVL.

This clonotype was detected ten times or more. The CDR3 DNA follows: TGCGCCAGCAGCTTGGGAGGGACAGCACCGTATGGCTACACCTTC. It is translated as CASSLGGTAPYGYTF. This chain connects TRBV5-1 to TRBJ1-2; 7 bases are shared with TRBD1. V was pared by 0 bases and J by 5 bases, with 7 bases of the junction left unmatched. This CDR3 is 15 amino acids long. Per the germline V gene, CDR1 is SGHRS and CDR2 is YFSETQ.

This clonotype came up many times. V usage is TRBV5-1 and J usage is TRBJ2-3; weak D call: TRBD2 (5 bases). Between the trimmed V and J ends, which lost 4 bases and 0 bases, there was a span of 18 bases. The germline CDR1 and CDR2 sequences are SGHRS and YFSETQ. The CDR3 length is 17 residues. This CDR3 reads CASSRRAGFYSTDTQYF. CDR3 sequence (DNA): TGCGCCAGCAGCCGGCGGGCAGGCTTTTATAGCACAGATACGCAGTATTTT.